The 11 T cell receptor beta chains below come from one sample, sequenced in a study of patients and donors after allogeneic stem cell transplantation. TCRdb analysed the RT-PCR reads with MiXCR anew, one entry per CDR3 protein. This table has about 110,000 distinct CDR3 sequences, 35% appearing once. Specimen: blood, either unsorted or a sorted T cell fraction (not recorded which). The receptors stem from a human donor who was either an allogeneic HSCT recipient or a stem cell or donor lymphocyte infusion donor (not recorded which). It is not recorded whose cells these are; they may come from a transplant donor.

The V call is TRBV6-2 or TRBV6-3, the J call TRBJ1-1; tentative D call: TRBD1 (5 bases). The germline gives CDR1 MNHEY, CDR2 SVGEGT. V was shortened by 6 bases and J by 2 bases, with 10 bases between the two germline ends. The CDR3 length is 13 residues. This chain's CDR3 is CASSRGINTEAFF. The DNA for the CDR3 is TGTGCCAGCAGCCGGGGGATAAACACTGAAGCTTTCTTT.

A few counts support this clonotype. The chain links TRBV18 to TRBJ2-6; D is undetermined. CDR3 size: 15 residues. V dropped 4 bases and J dropped 1 base, with 8 bases sitting between them. The germline CDR1 and CDR2 sequences are KGHSH and LQKENI. The CDR3, as DNA: TGTGCCAGCTCACTAAAGTCATCTGGGGCCAACGTCCTGACTTTC. Translated, it gives CASSLKSSGANVLTF.

The J gene is TRBJ1-4, the V gene TRBV28; the D is unclear. This CDR3 region has 12 residues. Looked up from germline, CDR1 is MDHEN and CDR2 is SYDVKM. V lost 2 bases and J 7 bases, leaving 5 bases between the germline ends. This chain's CDR3 is CASSLLREKLFF. The DNA for the CDR3 is TGTGCCAGCAGTTTACTCCGTGAAAAACTGTTTTTT.

The J gene is TRBJ1-4, the V gene TRBV11-2; no reliable D call. Germline lookup yields CDR1 SGHAT and CDR2 FQNNGV. V was shortened by 8 bases and J by 0 bases, with 13 bases between the two germline ends. The CDR3 loop spans 15 amino acids. Here the CDR3 DNA reads TGTGCCAGCCTCAGGCAGGCTGCAACTAATGAAAAACTGTTTTTT. Amino acid sequence: CASLRQAATNEKLFF.

This clonotype was detected a few times. This chain connects TRBV7-2 to TRBJ1-6, with TRBD1 as a possible D gene (5 bases). CDR1 is SGHTA, CDR2 FQGNSA, per germline. CDR3 length: 14 residues. V lost 7 bases and J 4 bases, leaving 11 bases between the germline ends. CDR3 amino acids: CASTPGTYNSPLHF. The DNA for the CDR3 is TGTGCCAGCACCCCCGGGACTTATAATTCACCCCTCCACTTT. Together with reference TRBV7-2 and TRBJ1-6, the CDR3 gives the full variable domain: GAGVSQSPSNKVTEKGKDVELRCDPISGHTALYWYRQSLGQGLEFLIYFQGNSAPDKSGLPSDRFSAERTGGSVSTLTIQRTQQEDSAVYLCASTPGTYNSPLHFGNGTRLTVT.

The J gene is TRBJ2-1, the V gene TRBV9, with TRBD2 matching over 8 bases. From germline, CDR1 is SGDLS and CDR2 YYNGEE. The CDR3 is 15 residues long. V lost 4 bases to trimming and J lost 4 bases; unmatched junction nucleotides: 7. The chain's CDR3 is CASSSSGNFYNEQFF. CDR3 coding DNA: TGTGCCAGCAGCAGTAGCGGGAATTTTTACAATGAGCAGTTCTTC.

The chain links TRBV7-8 to TRBJ1-1; the D gene is possibly TRBD1 (6 bases). Trimming took off 1 base at V and 1 base at J, with 10 bases between the two ends. The CDR3 is 15 amino acids. From germline, CDR1 is SGHVS and CDR2 FQNEAQ. As DNA, the CDR3 is TGTGCCAGCAGCTTAGGGGGACATCAGAACACTGAAGCTTTCTTT. Translating gives CASSLGGHQNTEAFF.

The chain employs TRBV6-6 and TRBJ1-2, with 12 bases that match TRBD1. Trimming took 4 bases from V and 2 from J; bases not matched to a gene: 5. Germline CDR1 is MNHNY and CDR2 is SVGAGI (reference sequence). The CDR3 extends over 16 amino acids. CDR3 sequence reads: CASSFLGTGGNYGYTF. The CDR3 DNA is TGTGCCAGCAGTTTCCTCGGGACAGGGGGCAACTATGGCTACACCTTC.

The chain links TRBV29-1 to TRBJ2-4; 8 nucleotides line up with TRBD1. The CDR3 loop spans 14 amino acids. The germline CDR1 and CDR2 sequences are SQVTM and ANQGSEA. J was trimmed by 2 bases and V by 8 bases; bases with no gene match: 8. The CDR3 spells CSIRRTGPKNIQYF. Written as DNA, the CDR3 is TGCAGCATCAGGAGGACAGGGCCCAAAAACATTCAGTACTTC.

The chain combines TRBV7-3 with TRBJ2-3; no definite D call. V lost 2 bases and J lost 2, with 17 bases in between. Per germline, CDR1 SGHTA and CDR2 FQGTGA. The CDR3 consists of 17 residues. The CDR3 DNA is TGTGCCAGCAGCTTAGGACGTTCCTGGCCCAACACAGATACGCAGTATTTT. Translating gives CASSLGRSWPNTDTQYF.

The genes are TRBV2 and TRBJ2-7; TRBD2 is a possible D gene (6 bases). CDR3 size: 11 residues. Trimming cost V 8 bases and J 4 bases, with 9 bases left between them. CDR1 and CDR2 from the germline V gene are SNHLY and FYNNEI. CDR3 loop: CASAGGYEQYF. The CDR3 DNA reads as TGTGCCAGCGCCGGGGGTTACGAGCAGTACTTC.